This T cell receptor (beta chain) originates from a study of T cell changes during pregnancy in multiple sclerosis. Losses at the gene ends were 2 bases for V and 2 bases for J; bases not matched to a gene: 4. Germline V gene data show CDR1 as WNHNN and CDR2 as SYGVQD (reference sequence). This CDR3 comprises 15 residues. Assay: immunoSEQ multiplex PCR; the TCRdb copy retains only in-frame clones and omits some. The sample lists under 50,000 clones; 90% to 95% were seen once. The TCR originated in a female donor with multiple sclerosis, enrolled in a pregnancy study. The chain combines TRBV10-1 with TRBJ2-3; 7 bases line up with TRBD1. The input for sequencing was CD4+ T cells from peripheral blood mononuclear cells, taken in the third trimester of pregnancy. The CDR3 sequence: CASSETTGPTDTQYF. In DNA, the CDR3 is TGCGCCAGCAGTGAGACGACAGGGCCCACAGATACGCAGTATTTT.